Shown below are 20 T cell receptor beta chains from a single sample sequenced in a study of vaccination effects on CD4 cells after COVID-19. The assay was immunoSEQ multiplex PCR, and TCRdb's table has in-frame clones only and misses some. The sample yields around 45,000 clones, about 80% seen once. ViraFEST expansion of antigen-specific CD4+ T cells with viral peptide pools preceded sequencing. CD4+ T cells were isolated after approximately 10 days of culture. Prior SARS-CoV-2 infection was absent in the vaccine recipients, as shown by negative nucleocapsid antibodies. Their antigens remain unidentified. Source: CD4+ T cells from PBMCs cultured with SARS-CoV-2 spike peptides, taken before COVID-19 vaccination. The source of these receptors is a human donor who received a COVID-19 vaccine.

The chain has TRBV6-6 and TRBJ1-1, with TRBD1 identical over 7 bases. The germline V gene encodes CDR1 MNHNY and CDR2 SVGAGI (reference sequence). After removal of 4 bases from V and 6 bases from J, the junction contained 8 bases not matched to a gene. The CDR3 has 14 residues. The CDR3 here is CASSLWQGDSEAFF. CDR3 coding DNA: TGTGCCAGCAGTTTGTGGCAGGGGGATTCTGAAGCTTTCTTT.

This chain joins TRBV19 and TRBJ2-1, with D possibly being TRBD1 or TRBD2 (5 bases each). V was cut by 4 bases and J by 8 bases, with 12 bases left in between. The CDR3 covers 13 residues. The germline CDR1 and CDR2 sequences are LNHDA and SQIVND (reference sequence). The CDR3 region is CASSTNQGDEQFF. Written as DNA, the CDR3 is TGTGCCAGTAGTACCAATCAGGGAGATGAGCAGTTCTTC.

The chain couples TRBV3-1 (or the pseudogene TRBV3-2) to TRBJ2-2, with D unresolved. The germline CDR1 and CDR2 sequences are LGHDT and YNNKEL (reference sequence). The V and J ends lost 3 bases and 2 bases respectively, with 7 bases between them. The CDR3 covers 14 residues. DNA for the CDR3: TGTGCCAGCAGCCAGGGCGGTAACACCGGGGAGCTGTTTTTT. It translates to CASSQGGNTGELFF.

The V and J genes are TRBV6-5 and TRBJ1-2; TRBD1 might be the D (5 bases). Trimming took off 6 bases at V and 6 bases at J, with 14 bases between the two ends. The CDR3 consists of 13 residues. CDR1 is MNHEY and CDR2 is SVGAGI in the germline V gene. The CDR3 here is CASRRTGTDGYTF. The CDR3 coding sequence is TGTGCCAGCAGACGAACCGGGACCGATGGCTACACCTTC.

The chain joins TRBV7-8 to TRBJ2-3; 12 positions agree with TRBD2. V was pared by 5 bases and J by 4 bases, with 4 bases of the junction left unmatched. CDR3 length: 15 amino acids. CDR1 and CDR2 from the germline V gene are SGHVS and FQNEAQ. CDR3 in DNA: TGTGCCAGCAGCATGGGACTAGCGGGCCCAGATACGCAGTATTTT. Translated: CASSMGLAGPDTQYF.

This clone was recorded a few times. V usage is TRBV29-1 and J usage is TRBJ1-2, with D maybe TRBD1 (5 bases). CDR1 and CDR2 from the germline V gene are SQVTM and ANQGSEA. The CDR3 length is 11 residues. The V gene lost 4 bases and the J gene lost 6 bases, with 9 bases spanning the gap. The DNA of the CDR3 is TGCAGCGTTGTGTCGGGGCATGGCTACACCTTC. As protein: CSVVSGHGYTF.

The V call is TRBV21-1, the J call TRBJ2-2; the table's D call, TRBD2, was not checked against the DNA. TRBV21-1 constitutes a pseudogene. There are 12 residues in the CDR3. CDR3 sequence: CASSHCGGELFF. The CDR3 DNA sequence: TGTGCCAGCAGCCATTGCGGCGGGGAGCTGTTTTTT.

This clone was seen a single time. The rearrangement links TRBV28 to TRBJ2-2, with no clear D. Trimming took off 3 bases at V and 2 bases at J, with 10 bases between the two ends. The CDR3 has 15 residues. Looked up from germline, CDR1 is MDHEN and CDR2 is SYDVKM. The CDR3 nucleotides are TGTGCCAGCAGTTTTGCCGGACGTAACACCGGGGAGCTGTTTTTT. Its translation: CASSFAGRNTGELFF.

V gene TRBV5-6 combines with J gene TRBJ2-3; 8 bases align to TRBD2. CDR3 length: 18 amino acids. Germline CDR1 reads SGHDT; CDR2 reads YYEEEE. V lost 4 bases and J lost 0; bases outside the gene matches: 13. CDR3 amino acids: CASSLRTSLTSSTDTQYF. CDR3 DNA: TGTGCCAGCAGCCTCAGGACTAGCCTTACCTCAAGCACAGATACGCAGTATTTT.

CDR3 nucleotide sequence: TGCAGCGTCGAACAGGGGGCTCAGGAGACCCAGTACTTC. This sequence encodes CSVEQGAQETQYF. V usage is TRBV29-1 and J usage is TRBJ2-5; the match to TRBD1 covers 9 bases. V lost 6 bases, J lost 5 bases, and 7 bases stayed unmatched. This CDR3 region has 13 residues. CDR1 is SQVTM, CDR2 ANQGSEA, per germline.

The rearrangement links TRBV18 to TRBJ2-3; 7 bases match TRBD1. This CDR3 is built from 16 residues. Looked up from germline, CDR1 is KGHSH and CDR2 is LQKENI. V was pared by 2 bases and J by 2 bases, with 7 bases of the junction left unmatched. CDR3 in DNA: TGTGCCAGCTCACCAAGGGGGCGGCTGAACACAGATACGCAGTATTTT. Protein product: CASSPRGRLNTDTQYF. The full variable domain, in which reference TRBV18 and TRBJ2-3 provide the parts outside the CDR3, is NAGVMQNPRHLVRRRGQEARLRCSPMKGHSHVYWYRQLPEEGLKFMVYLQKENIIDESGMPKERFSAEFPKEGPSILRIQQVVRGDSAAYFCASSPRGRLNTDTQYFGPGTRLTVL.

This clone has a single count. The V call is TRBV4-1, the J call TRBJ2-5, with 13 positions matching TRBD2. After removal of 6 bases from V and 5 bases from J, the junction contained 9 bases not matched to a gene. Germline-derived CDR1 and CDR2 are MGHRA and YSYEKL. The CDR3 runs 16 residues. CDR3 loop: CASSPRLAGGKETQYF. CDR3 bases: TGCGCCAGCAGTCCCAGACTAGCGGGGGGTAAGGAGACCCAGTACTTC.

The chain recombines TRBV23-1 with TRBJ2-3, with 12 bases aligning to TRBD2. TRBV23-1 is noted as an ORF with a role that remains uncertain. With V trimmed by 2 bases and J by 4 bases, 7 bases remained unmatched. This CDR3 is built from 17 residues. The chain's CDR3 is CASSQPSTSGGADTQYF. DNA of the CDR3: TGCGCCAGCAGTCAACCATCGACTAGCGGGGGCGCAGATACGCAGTATTTT.

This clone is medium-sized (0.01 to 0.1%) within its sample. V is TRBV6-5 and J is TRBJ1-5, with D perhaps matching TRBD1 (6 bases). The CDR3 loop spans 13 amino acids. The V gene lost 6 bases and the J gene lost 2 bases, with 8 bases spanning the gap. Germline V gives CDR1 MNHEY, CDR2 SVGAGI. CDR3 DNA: TGTGCCAGCAGAGCAGGGGGCAATCAGCCCCAGCATTTT. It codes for CASRAGGNQPQHF.

The CDR3 DNA reads as TGTGCCAGCAGTTCTGGGACCTCCTCGGGCACTGAAGCTTTCTTT. This sequence encodes CASSSGTSSGTEAFF. This rearrangement joins TRBV6-5 to TRBJ1-1; TRBD1 is a possible D gene (5 bases). The CDR3 has 15 residues. V lost 4 bases to trimming and J lost 4 bases, with 16 bases between them. Germline V gene lookup returns CDR1 MNHEY and CDR2 SVGAGI.

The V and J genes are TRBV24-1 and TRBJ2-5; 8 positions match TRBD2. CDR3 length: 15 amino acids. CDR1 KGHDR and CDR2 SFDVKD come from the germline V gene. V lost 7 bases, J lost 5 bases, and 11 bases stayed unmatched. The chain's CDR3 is CATSRAGGVRETQYF. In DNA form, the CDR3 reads TGTGCCACCAGCCGTGCGGGGGGAGTCCGGGAGACCCAGTACTTC.

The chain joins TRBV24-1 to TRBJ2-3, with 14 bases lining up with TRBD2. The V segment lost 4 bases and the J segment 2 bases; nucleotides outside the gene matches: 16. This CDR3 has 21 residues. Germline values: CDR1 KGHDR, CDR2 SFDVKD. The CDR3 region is CATSDPPGTSGGKSNTDTQYF. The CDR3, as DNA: TGTGCCACCAGTGACCCCCCCGGGACTAGCGGGGGAAAATCGAACACAGATACGCAGTATTTT.

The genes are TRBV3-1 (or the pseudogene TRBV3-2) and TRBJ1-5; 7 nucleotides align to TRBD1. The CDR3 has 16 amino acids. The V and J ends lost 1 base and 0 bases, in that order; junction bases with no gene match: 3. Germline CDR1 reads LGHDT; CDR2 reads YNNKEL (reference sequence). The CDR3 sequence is CASSQGDSYSNQPQHF. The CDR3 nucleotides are TGTGCCAGCAGCCAAGGGGACAGTTATAGCAATCAGCCCCAGCATTTT.

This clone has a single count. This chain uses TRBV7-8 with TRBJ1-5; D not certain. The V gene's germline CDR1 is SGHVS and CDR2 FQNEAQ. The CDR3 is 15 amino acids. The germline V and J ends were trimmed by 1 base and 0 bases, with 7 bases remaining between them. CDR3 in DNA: TGTGCCAGCAGCTTAGTACGTTATAGCAATCAGCCCCAGCATTTT. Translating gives CASSLVRYSNQPQHF.

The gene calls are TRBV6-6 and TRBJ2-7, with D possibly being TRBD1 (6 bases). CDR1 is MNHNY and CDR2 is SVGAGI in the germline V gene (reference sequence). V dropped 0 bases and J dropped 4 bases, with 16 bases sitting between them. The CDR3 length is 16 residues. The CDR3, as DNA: TGTGCCAGCAGTTACTCCAAACAGGGCACAATATACGAGCAGTACGTC. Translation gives CASSYSKQGTIYEQYV.